Below are 3 T cell receptor beta chains sequenced from a single sample in a study of blood T cell repertoires in COVID-19. Profiled with immunoSEQ multiplex PCR; TCRdb holds only in-frame clones, not every one. The table has 160,000 or so clones, around 82% seen once. Material for sequencing was PBMCs or T cells enriched from blood (not recorded which). These receptors all stem from a man between 35 and 55 years old who had recovered from COVID-19.

The chain carries TRBV6-5 and TRBJ2-7, with 8 bases matching TRBD1. Germline CDR1 MNHEY, CDR2 SVGAGI. The CDR3 spans 16 residues. Trimming cost V 0 bases and J 2 bases; bases outside gene matches: 6. CDR3 in DNA: TGTGCCAGCAGTTACTCGGGGGGACAGGTCGCCTACGAGCAGTACTTC. Amino acids: CASSYSGGQVAYEQYF.

J is TRBJ1-4 and V is TRBV19; perhaps TRBD1 as D (6 bases). Germline assignment: CDR1 LNHDA and CDR2 SQIVND (reference sequence). The CDR3 runs to 15 residues. V was pared by 4 bases and J by 5 bases, with 14 bases between. CDR3 in amino acids: CASSSRGLTNEKLFF. The CDR3 DNA sequence: TGTGCCAGTAGTAGCAGGGGTCTTACGAATGAAAAACTGTTTTTT.

V usage is TRBV5-3 and J usage is TRBJ1-5, with TRBD1 as a possible D gene (6 bases). TRBV5-3 is given ORF status, its function remaining uncertain. This CDR3 has 15 residues. V lost 0 bases and J lost 0, with 7 bases in between. In nucleotides, the CDR3 is TGTGCCAGAAGCTTGGTCAGGGGTAGCAATCAGCCCCAGCATTTT. Protein sequence: CARSLVRGSNQPQHF.